Below, 15 T cell receptor beta chains from the same sample are listed, as sequenced in a study of cytomegalovirus exposure and HLA in healthy donors. With 60 Vbeta and 13 Jbeta primers, the PCR was carried out. Profiling relied on immunoSEQ multiplex PCR, and the TCRdb table lists in-frame clones only, not all of them. The sample carries roughly 100,000 clones, 69% recorded once. The sequencing input was PBMCs. The receptors come from a man aged 25 to 40 in good health and CMV-seronegative.

The chain combines TRBV7-9 with TRBJ2-1, with D possibly matching TRBD1 (6 bases). This CDR3 spans 13 amino acids. V dropped 8 bases and J dropped 6 bases, with 14 bases sitting between them. Germline V gives CDR1 SEHNR, CDR2 FQNEAQ (reference sequence). As DNA, the CDR3 is TGTGCCAGCCGAACCACAGGGTTCAATGAGCAGTTCTTC. It translates to CASRTTGFNEQFF.

The V and J genes are TRBV15 and TRBJ2-5, with TRBD2 identical over 7 bases. The J call may be faulty, since TRBJ2-7 better matches the DNA end. Germline V gene data show CDR1 as LNHNV and CDR2 as YYDKDF (reference sequence). The length of the CDR3 is 15 residues. This CDR3 reads CATSRGGGPSYEQYF. The CDR3 bases are TGTGCCACCAGCAGAGGGGGGGGTCCCTCCTACGAGCAGTACTTC.

The chain links TRBV7-2 to TRBJ1-2; TRBD1 matches at 8 bases. The trim removed 5 bases at V and 2 bases at J, leaving 4 bases unmatched. The CDR3 has 14 residues. The germline gives CDR1 SGHTA, CDR2 FQGNSA. CDR3 in amino acids: CASSRRQGNYGYTF. The CDR3 nucleotides read TGTGCCAGCAGCCGCCGACAGGGGAACTATGGCTACACCTTC.

The count of this clone is one. This chain links TRBV19 with TRBJ2-2, with 7 nucleotides matching TRBD1. Germline CDR1 reads LNHDA; CDR2 reads SQIVND (reference sequence). Trimming removed 4 bases from V and 10 bases from J; junction bases left unmatched: 6. The CDR3 length is 13 residues. Written as DNA, the CDR3 is TGTGCCAGTAGTACTATACAGGGGCTGGAGCTGTTTTTT. This encodes CASSTIQGLELFF.

This sequence joins TRBV5-4 and TRBJ1-2, with D possibly TRBD1 on 6 matching bases. Germline loops: CDR1 SGHNT, CDR2 YYREEE (reference sequence). The V gene lost 0 bases and the J gene lost 4 bases, with 10 bases spanning the gap. This CDR3 spans 14 amino acids. CDR3 coding DNA: TGTGCCAGCAGCTTGGGACAGGCTGGCTATGGCTACACCTTC. Translated: CASSLGQAGYGYTF.

In its sample, this clone was seen once. The chain recombines TRBV5-8 with TRBJ1-5; TRBD1 aligns across 8 bases. After removal of 6 bases from V and 2 bases from J, the junction contained 4 bases not matched to a gene. Germline V gives CDR1 SGHTS, CDR2 YDEGEE. This CDR3 spans 14 amino acids. The CDR3 here is CASNSGQGNQPQHF. CDR3 in DNA: TGTGCCAGCAACTCGGGACAGGGCAATCAGCCCCAGCATTTT.

The sample holds a few counts of this clone. The CDR3 nucleotides are TGTGCCAGCCCCTCGGAGCATTTT. Amino acid sequence: CASPSEHF. The chain employs TRBV19 and TRBJ1-5; unclear D gene. CDR3 length: 8 residues. Germline loops: CDR1 LNHDA, CDR2 SQIVND (reference sequence). V dropped 9 bases and J dropped 14 bases, with 8 bases sitting between them.

The V call is TRBV6-5, the J call TRBJ2-5, with 7 positions matching TRBD1. This CDR3 spans 14 amino acids. Germline CDR1 reads MNHEY; CDR2 reads SVGAGI. Trimming removed 6 bases from V and 2 bases from J; junction bases left unmatched: 6. The CDR3 DNA reads TGTGCCAGCAGACGACAGGGAGATCAAGAGACCCAGTACTTC. This sequence encodes CASRRQGDQETQYF.

This clone was detected a few times. J is TRBJ1-1 and V is TRBV21-1; the D segment call TRBD1 is taken from the table without a DNA check. TRBV21-1 is assigned pseudogene status. This CDR3 is 15 amino acids long. DNA for the CDR3: TGTGCCAGCAGCAAATCGGCAGGGGAGAACACTGAAGCTTTCTTT. Amino acid sequence: CASSKSAGENTEAFF.

The V gene is TRBV5-6, the J gene TRBJ2-5; D gene unclear. V lost 1 base and J 3 bases, leaving 4 bases between the germline ends. Germline V lookup: CDR1 SGHDT, CDR2 YYEEEE. There are 12 residues in the CDR3. CDR3 sequence: CASSLTEETQYF. CDR3 nucleotides: TGTGCCAGCAGCTTGACGGAAGAGACCCAGTACTTC.

The chain's CDR3 is CASSTEGQGKGGYTF. In nucleotides, the CDR3 is TGTGCCAGCAGCACAGAGGGACAGGGGAAGGGTGGCTACACCTTC. The chain combines TRBV9 with TRBJ1-2, with TRBD1 matching 10 bases. The CDR3 spans 15 residues. The germline gives CDR1 SGDLS, CDR2 YYNGEE. V was pared by 4 bases and J by 7 bases, with 10 bases of the junction left unmatched.

This clone has more than one count but fewer than ten. This chain uses TRBV6-6 with TRBJ2-1, with D possibly matching TRBD1 (5 bases). The germline CDR1 and CDR2 sequences are MNHNY and SVGAGI (reference sequence). CDR3 size: 15 residues. The V gene lost 0 bases and the J gene lost 8 bases, with 14 bases spanning the gap. The CDR3 DNA reads as TGTGCCAGCAGTTACTCGGGAAAGGGGTCCGATGAGCAGTTCTTC. Translating it yields CASSYSGKGSDEQFF.

This clone has only a few counts. The rearrangement links TRBV18 to TRBJ2-5; 8 nucleotides agree with TRBD2. V dropped 3 bases and J dropped 5; count of bases not matched to a gene: 5. The CDR3 is made up of 14 amino acids. Germline V gene data show CDR1 as KGHSH and CDR2 as LQKENI. The DNA of the CDR3 is TGTGCCAGCTCACCTATACGGGAGGGGGAGACCCAGTACTTC. Translating it yields CASSPIREGETQYF.

CDR3 nucleotides: TGTGCCAGCAGCTTCGGACAGGCAGTTGGAAACTATGGCTACACCTTC. This sequence encodes CASSFGQAVGNYGYTF. The V and J genes are TRBV7-9 and TRBJ1-2; 7 nucleotides line up with TRBD1. The CDR3 runs to 16 residues. The V segment lost 3 bases and the J segment 2 bases; nucleotides outside the gene matches: 9. Looked up from germline, CDR1 is SEHNR and CDR2 is FQNEAQ (reference sequence). Full variable domain (outside the CDR3, taken from reference TRBV7-9 and TRBJ1-2): DTGVSQNPRHKITKRGQNVTFRCDPISEHNRLYWYRQTLGQGPEFLTYFQNEAQLEKSRLLSDRFSAERPKGSFSTLEIQRTEQGDSAMYLCASSFGQAVGNYGYTFGSGTRLTVV.

This rearrangement joins TRBV7-2 to TRBJ1-1; D is uncertain. Germline CDR1 SGHTA, CDR2 FQGNSA. The CDR3 extends over 13 amino acids. The V gene lost 3 bases and the J gene lost 5 bases, with 10 bases spanning the gap. The CDR3 nucleotides are TGTGCCAGCAGCTTCTTCGGAGGAACTGAAGCTTTCTTT. The encoded protein is CASSFFGGTEAFF.